The next 18 T cell receptor beta chains were all read from a single sample in a study of blood T cell repertoires in COVID-19. Here immunoSEQ multiplex PCR was the method, and the copy in TCRdb shows in-frame clones only, minus some. In the table there are more than 75,000 clones, 84% of which are singletons. The specimen sequenced was peripheral blood. These receptor sequences come from a man aged 55 to 69 with acute or convalescent COVID-19.

This chain joins TRBV7-8 and TRBJ2-5; the D gene is possibly TRBD2 (6 bases). This CDR3 contains 14 residues. Deletions cut 5 bases from V and 1 base from J, with 11 bases between. The germline CDR1 and CDR2 sequences are SGHVS and FQNEAQ. The CDR3 bases are TGTGCCAGCAGCCCACCGGGACTCCAAGAGACCCAGTACTTC. Amino acid sequence: CASSPPGLQETQYF. The entire variable domain, with the rest obtained from reference TRBV7-8 and TRBJ2-5, is as follows: GAGVSQSPRYKVAKRGQDVALRCDPISGHVSLFWYQQALGQGPEFLTYFQNEAQLDKSGLPSDRFFAERPEGSVSTLKIQRTQQEDSAVYLCASSPPGLQETQYFGPGTRLLVL.

This chain connects TRBV7-9 to TRBJ2-2; 12 nucleotides agree with TRBD1. V shed 3 bases, J shed 3 bases, and the junction held 8 bases outside the gene matches. Germline V gives CDR1 SEHNR, CDR2 FQNEAQ (reference sequence). CDR3 length equals 18 residues. DNA of the CDR3: TGTGCCAGCAGCTTTGGGACAGGGGGCCGTGGTTACACCGGGGAGCTGTTTTTT. Translating gives CASSFGTGGRGYTGELFF.

The J gene is TRBJ2-3, the V gene TRBV7-8; maybe TRBD1 (7 bases). Per the germline V gene, CDR1 is SGHVS and CDR2 is FQNEAQ. CDR3 length equals 16 residues. V shed 0 bases and J shed 5 bases, with 15 bases lying between them. CDR3 sequence: CASSLAEGAGGDTQYF. The CDR3 bases are TGTGCCAGCAGCTTAGCGGAGGGGGCAGGAGGAGATACGCAGTATTTT.

This clone was seen just once. The J gene is TRBJ1-3, the V gene TRBV5-4, with TRBD1 matching over 7 bases. Germline lookup yields CDR1 SGHNT and CDR2 YYREEE (reference sequence). The CDR3 runs 16 residues. Unmatched junction bases numbered 6, after V lost 2 bases and J lost 1 base. CDR3 protein: CASSFLQGPSGNTIYF. The CDR3 bases are TGTGCCAGCAGCTTCTTACAGGGGCCGTCTGGAAACACCATATATTTT.

V usage is TRBV11-2 and J usage is TRBJ2-7, with unresolved D. This CDR3 has 14 residues. V lost 1 base and J 7 bases, leaving 14 bases between the germline ends. Germline values: CDR1 SGHAT, CDR2 FQNNGV. The CDR3 DNA is TGTGCCAGCAGCTTAGTTTCTCCTCAGGCGGAGCAGTACTTC. Its translation: CASSLVSPQAEQYF.

This clone was detected once. CDR3 amino acids: CASSLSGQAGQETQYF. The DNA of the CDR3 is TGCGCCAGCAGCTTGTCAGGGCAGGCTGGACAAGAGACCCAGTACTTC. The V gene is TRBV5-1, the J gene TRBJ2-5; the D gene is possibly TRBD1 (5 bases). Germline-derived CDR1 and CDR2 are SGHRS and YFSETQ. The CDR3 is made up of 16 amino acids. The V gene lost 1 base and the J gene lost 2 bases, with 15 bases spanning the gap.

The CDR3 sequence: CASSLVALAGGNEQFF. The CDR3 nucleotides read TGCGCCAGCAGCTTGGTCGCACTAGCGGGGGGGAATGAGCAGTTCTTC. This rearrangement joins TRBV5-1 to TRBJ2-1; 13 bases line up with TRBD2. V was pared by 0 bases and J by 7 bases, with 4 bases of the junction left unmatched. Germline CDR1 SGHRS, CDR2 YFSETQ. The CDR3 has 16 residues.

The chain joins TRBV7-2 to TRBJ2-2, with D perhaps matching TRBD1 (6 bases). The CDR3 is 15 amino acids. In germline, CDR1 is SGHTA, CDR2 FQGNSA. V gave up 5 bases and J gave up 5 bases, with 15 bases separating them. This chain's CDR3 is CASSRTNRETGELFF. For the CDR3, the DNA is TGTGCCAGCAGCCGGACGAACAGGGAGACCGGGGAGCTGTTTTTT.

This clone was picked up one time. The chain is built from TRBV4-3 and TRBJ2-1; 8 nucleotides align to TRBD2. Germline-derived CDR1 and CDR2 are LGHNA and YSLEER. J lost 4 bases, V lost 1 base, and 6 bases had no gene match. The CDR3 covers 16 residues. In nucleotides, the CDR3 is TGCGCCAGCAGCCAAGTCTCGGGGGGGGCGTACAATGAGCAGTTCTTC. The encoded protein is CASSQVSGGAYNEQFF.

The V call is TRBV19, the J call TRBJ2-2; D is possibly TRBD2 (5 bases). The germline CDR1 and CDR2 sequences are LNHDA and SQIVND (reference sequence). The CDR3 totals 15 residues. V dropped 1 base and J dropped 6 bases, with 12 bases sitting between them. The CDR3 region has the DNA TGTGCCAGTAGTATAGCCGCCGGGATTCCCGGGGAGCTGTTTTTT. Residues: CASSIAAGIPGELFF.

This rearrangement joins TRBV11-3 to TRBJ2-1, with D hard to call. Trimming removed 5 bases from V and 9 bases from J, with 8 bases in between. CDR3 length: 11 amino acids. Per the germline V gene, CDR1 is SGHNT and CDR2 is YENEEA. The CDR3 DNA reads as TGTGCCAGCAGCCCCGGAGCTGAGCAGTTCTTC. This codes for CASSPGAEQFF. Full variable domain (missing parts from reference TRBV11-3 and TRBJ2-1): EAGVVQSPRYKIIEKKQPVAFWCNPISGHNTLYWYLQNLGQGPELLIRYENEEAVDDSQLPKDRFSAERLKGVDSTLKIQPAELGDSAVYLCASSPGAEQFFGPGTRLTVL.

The V and J genes are TRBV24-1 and TRBJ1-1, with TRBD1 matching 8 bases. This CDR3 contains 15 residues. The trim removed 4 bases at V and 8 bases at J, leaving 11 bases unmatched. Germline assignment: CDR1 KGHDR and CDR2 SFDVKD. The CDR3 DNA is TGTGCCACCAGTGAGCTAAGACGGGGGGACAGGGAAGCTTTCTTT. Amino acid sequence: CATSELRRGDREAFF.

This clone was seen more than once but under ten times. The rearrangement uses TRBV28 and TRBJ2-3, with 9 bases aligning to TRBD2. The J segment lost 5 bases and the V segment lost 2 bases, leaving 5 bases of the junction unmatched. The CDR3 consists of 15 residues. Germline lookup yields CDR1 MDHEN and CDR2 SYDVKM. CDR3 DNA sequence: TGTGCCAGCAGTTTACCGGGACTAGCCAGAGATACGCAGTATTTT. This translates into CASSLPGLARDTQYF.

The chain employs TRBV2 and TRBJ2-2; no clear D. This CDR3 is 13 amino acids long. The germline V gene encodes CDR1 SNHLY and CDR2 FYNNEI. V lost 4 bases and J 5 bases, leaving 8 bases between the germline ends. CDR3: CASSVESTGELFF. In DNA, the CDR3 is TGTGCCAGCAGTGTCGAGTCTACCGGGGAGCTGTTTTTT.

V gene TRBV5-6 combines with J gene TRBJ2-3; unclear D gene. Germline assignment: CDR1 SGHDT and CDR2 YYEEEE. The V end was cut by 2 bases, the J end by 0 bases, with 10 bases between. There are 15 residues in the CDR3. The chain's CDR3 is CASSFETRSTDTQYF. The CDR3 nucleotides read TGTGCCAGCAGCTTTGAGACGCGGAGCACAGATACGCAGTATTTT.

J is TRBJ2-7 and V is TRBV7-2; D is ambiguous. CDR3 length equals 15 residues. The V end was cut by 1 base, the J end by 1 base, with 11 bases between. Germline V gene lookup returns CDR1 SGHTA and CDR2 FQGNSA. CDR3: CASSLDRQTSYEQYF. For the CDR3, the DNA is TGTGCCAGCAGCTTAGATAGGCAGACATCCTACGAGCAGTACTTC. Using reference TRBV7-2 and TRBJ2-7 for the parts outside the CDR3, the full variable domain is GAGVSQSPSNKVTEKGKDVELRCDPISGHTALYWYRQSLGQGLEFLIYFQGNSAPDKSGLPSDRFSAERTGGSVSTLTIQRTQQEDSAVYLCASSLDRQTSYEQYFGPGTRLTVT.

This clone was counted once. This chain links TRBV5-1 with TRBJ2-3, with TRBD1 identical over 7 bases. Germline V CDR1 and CDR2: SGHRS, YFSETQ. This CDR3 comprises 18 residues. The trim removed 1 base at V and 2 bases at J, leaving 13 bases unmatched. As DNA, the CDR3 is TGCGCCAGCAGCTTGCAGACTTCTACAGGGGAATACACAGATACGCAGTATTTT. It is translated as CASSLQTSTGEYTDTQYF.

The chain couples TRBV2 to TRBJ1-2; the D gene is possibly TRBD1 (6 bases). From germline, CDR1 is SNHLY and CDR2 FYNNEI. This CDR3 is built from 14 residues. Trimming stripped 6 bases from V and 8 bases from J, with 19 bases between. DNA for the CDR3: TGTGCCAGCAGGACGGACCCTCCCCAGGGGGGCTACACCTTC. Its protein is CASRTDPPQGGYTF.